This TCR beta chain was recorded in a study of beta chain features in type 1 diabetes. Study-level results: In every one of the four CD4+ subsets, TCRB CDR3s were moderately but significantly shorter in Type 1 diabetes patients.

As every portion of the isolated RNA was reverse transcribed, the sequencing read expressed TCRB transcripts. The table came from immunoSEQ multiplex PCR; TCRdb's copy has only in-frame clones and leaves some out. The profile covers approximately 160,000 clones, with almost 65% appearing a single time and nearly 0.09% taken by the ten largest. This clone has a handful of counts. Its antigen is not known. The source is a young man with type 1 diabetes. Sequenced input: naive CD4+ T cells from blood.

CDR3 loop: CASSEFVEQFF. The DNA for the CDR3 is TGTGCCAGCAGTGAATTTGTTGAGCAGTTCTTC. This rearrangement joins TRBV25-1 to TRBJ2-1, with no clear D. With 1 base removed from V and 9 bases from J, the gap between germline ends came to 4 bases. This CDR3 spans 11 amino acids. Germline loops: CDR1 MGHDK, CDR2 SYGVNS.